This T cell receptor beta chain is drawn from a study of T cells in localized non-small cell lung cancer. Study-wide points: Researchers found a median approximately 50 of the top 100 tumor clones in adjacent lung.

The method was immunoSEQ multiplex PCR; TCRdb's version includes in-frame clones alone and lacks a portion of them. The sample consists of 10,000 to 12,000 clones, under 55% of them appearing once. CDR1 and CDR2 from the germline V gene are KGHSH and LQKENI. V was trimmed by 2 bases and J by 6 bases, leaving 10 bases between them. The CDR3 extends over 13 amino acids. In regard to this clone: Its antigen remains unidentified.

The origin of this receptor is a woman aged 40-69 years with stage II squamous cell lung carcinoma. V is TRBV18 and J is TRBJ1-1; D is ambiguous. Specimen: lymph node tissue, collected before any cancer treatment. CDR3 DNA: TGTGCCAGCTCACCAAACCCGGACGCTGAAGCTTTCTTT. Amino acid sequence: CASSPNPDAEAFF.